This T cell receptor (beta chain) was recovered during a study of blood T cells in healthy people across ages. A few counts support this clonotype. CDR3 length: 13 residues. CDR1 SQVTM and CDR2 ANQGSEA come from the germline V gene. The germline V and J ends were trimmed by 6 bases and 7 bases, with 19 bases remaining between them. A sample-barcoded 5' primer and a J-beta primer mix were used in a second PCR of roughly 7 to 11 cycles. TCRdb itself ran the 5' RACE reads through MiXCR, one entry per CDR3 protein. The repertoire holds over 1,200,000 distinct CDR3 sequences, with around 59% as singletons.

The sequence was collected from a man between 18 and 35 years old in good health. The chain employs TRBV29-1 and TRBJ2-7, with D perhaps matching TRBD1 (5 bases). The material sequenced was blood. The CDR3 region is CSVRLQGNREQYF. The CDR3 region has the DNA TGCAGCGTCCGACTGCAGGGCAATAGGGAGCAGTACTTC.